The T cell receptor (beta chain) described here comes from a study of T cell responses to AZD1222 COVID-19 vaccine. As for the study in general: Pooling was applied to second doses at about 4 or about 12 weeks.

Turning to this clone: What it binds is not known.

TCRdb's table, derived via immunoSEQ multiplex PCR, lists solely in-frame clones and lacks some. The table has about 110,000 clones, roughly nine tenths seen once; the top ten hold 3.5% to 4.5%. General study results and limits: No repertoire was sampled before or during the peak T cell response, only after it. Spike-specific TCR breadth and depth were elevated following two AZD1222 doses.

The CDR3 has 17 residues. CDR1 is LGHNA and CDR2 is YSLEER in the germline V gene. After removal of 3 bases from V and 5 bases from J, the junction contained 11 bases not matched to a gene. The rearrangement links TRBV4-3 to TRBJ2-1; 9 nucleotides line up with TRBD2. The sequencing here drew on peripheral blood, taken on day 0 of AZD1222 vaccination. This clonotype originated in an adult in good health. The CDR3 bases are TGCGCCAGCAGCCATCCCCCGGCGGGAGGGCCAGACAATGAGCAGTTCTTC. Residues: CASSHPPAGGPDNEQFF.